The 31 T cell receptor beta chains below were found in one sample sequenced in a study of response to subunit inactivated influenza vaccine. Via MiXCR, TCRdb re-called the RT-PCR reads, giving one row per CDR3 protein. Here the sample spans around 570,000 distinct CDR3 sequences, 7.6% being singletons. This specimen was PBMCs from blood, taken roughly 24 months after vaccination. All receptors come from a man aged 50 to 69 who received an inactivated influenza vaccine.

This clonotype has at least ten counts. The rearrangement uses TRBV6-1 and TRBJ1-1; TRBD1 is a possible D gene (6 bases). This CDR3 has 15 amino acids. V was shortened by 6 bases and J by 1 base, with 15 bases between the two germline ends. CDR1 and CDR2 from the germline V gene are MNHNS and SASEGT. The CDR3 is CASSRGGGRNTEAFF. As DNA, the CDR3 is TGTGCCAGCAGCCGAGGGGGAGGGAGGAACACTGAAGCTTTCTTT.

The sample holds a few counts of this clonotype. The chain carries TRBV10-3 and TRBJ2-7; 7 bases agree with TRBD2. V lost 4 bases, J lost 7 bases, and 16 bases stayed unmatched. This CDR3 has 16 amino acids. Germline V gene sequence: CDR1 ENHRY, CDR2 SYGVKD. The CDR3 is CAISAQLAINQGEQYF. The DNA of the CDR3 is TGTGCCATCAGTGCCCAACTAGCGATTAACCAAGGGGAGCAGTACTTC.

This clonotype has a handful of counts. V usage is TRBV9 and J usage is TRBJ2-5; 8 positions agree with TRBD2. After removal of 3 bases from V and 0 bases from J, the junction contained 1 base not matched to a gene. CDR3 length: 14 residues. The germline V gene has CDR1 SGDLS and CDR2 YYNGEE. Here the CDR3 DNA reads TGTGCCAGCAGCGGCGGGGGGTACCAAGAGACCCAGTACTTC. Protein product: CASSGGGYQETQYF.

In its sample, this clonotype was seen once. The chain is built from TRBV7-2 and TRBJ2-3, with D possibly being TRBD2 (6 bases). The CDR3 covers 15 residues. V lost 5 bases to trimming and J lost 4 bases, with 16 bases between them. Per germline, CDR1 SGHTA and CDR2 FQGNSA. The CDR3 protein is CASSPKAGLPDTQYF. In DNA, the CDR3 is TGTGCCAGCAGCCCTAAGGCGGGGCTCCCAGATACGCAGTATTTT. The full variable domain, its missing parts supplied by reference TRBV7-2 and TRBJ2-3, is GAGVSQSPSNKVTEKGKDVELRCDPISGHTALYWYRQSLGQGLEFLIYFQGNSAPDKSGLPSDRFSAERTGGSVSTLTIQRTQQEDSAVYLCASSPKAGLPDTQYFGPGTRLTVL.

This clonotype was recorded a few times. The CDR3 sequence: CASSLLQANSGNTIYF. The DNA of the CDR3 is TGCGCCAGCAGCTTGTTACAGGCGAACTCTGGAAACACCATATATTTT. The chain has TRBV5-1 and TRBJ1-3; tentatively, D is TRBD1 (5 bases). Germline V gene data show CDR1 as SGHRS and CDR2 as YFSETQ. This CDR3 has 16 amino acids. Trimming pared 1 base from V and 0 bases from J, leaving 11 bases between.

This clonotype occurred many times. The chain joins TRBV24-1 to TRBJ1-4, with a weak D call TRBD1 (6 bases). Deletions cut 7 bases from V and 5 bases from J, with 13 bases between. The germline CDR1 and CDR2 sequences are KGHDR and SFDVKD. This CDR3 is 14 amino acids long. The CDR3 protein is CATSAGGPNEKLFF. The DNA for the CDR3 is TGTGCCACCAGCGCCGGGGGGCCAAATGAAAAACTGTTTTTT.

This clonotype was seen ten or more times. The rearrangement uses TRBV7-6 and TRBJ1-3; no firm D call. This CDR3 contains 16 residues. The V end lost 5 bases, the J end lost 0 bases, and 14 bases lay between the germline ends. Germline V gene data show CDR1 as SGHVS and CDR2 as FNYEAQ. CDR3: CASSPRPTASGNTIYF. The CDR3 DNA sequence: TGTGCCAGCAGCCCCAGGCCGACGGCCTCTGGAAACACCATATATTTT. Using reference TRBV7-6 and TRBJ1-3 for the parts outside the CDR3, the full variable domain is GAGVSQSPRYKVTKRGQDVALRCDPISGHVSLYWYRQALGQGPEFLTYFNYEAQQDKSGLPNDRFSAERPEGSISTLTIQRTEQRDSAMYRCASSPRPTASGNTIYFGEGSWLTVV.

This chain joins TRBV9 and TRBJ1-1, with 11 bases lining up with TRBD1. Germline V gives CDR1 SGDLS, CDR2 YYNGEE. The V segment lost 3 bases and the J segment 4 bases; nucleotides outside the gene matches: 5. This CDR3 region has 15 residues. The CDR3 reads CASSAPGTGGTEAFF. In nucleotides, the CDR3 is TGTGCCAGCAGCGCCCCCGGGACAGGGGGCACTGAAGCTTTCTTT.

The rearrangement joins TRBV19 to TRBJ1-1; D remains unclear. CDR1 and CDR2 from the germline V gene are LNHDA and SQIVND (reference sequence). V was trimmed by 4 bases and J by 1 base, leaving 10 bases between them. The CDR3 is made up of 14 amino acids. CDR3 residues: CASSKQRTNTEAFF. CDR3 DNA sequence: TGTGCCAGTAGTAAGCAGCGGACGAACACTGAAGCTTTCTTT.

The chain has TRBV18 and TRBJ2-5, with D perhaps TRBD2 (6 bases). This CDR3 is 17 amino acids long. V lost 2 bases and J 0 bases, leaving 16 bases between the germline ends. The germline V gene encodes CDR1 KGHSH and CDR2 LQKENI. CDR3: CASSPLRGRQNQETQYF. In nucleotides, the CDR3 is TGTGCCAGCTCACCATTACGAGGGAGGCAAAACCAAGAGACCCAGTACTTC. Full variable domain (missing parts from reference TRBV18 and TRBJ2-5): NAGVMQNPRHLVRRRGQEARLRCSPMKGHSHVYWYRQLPEEGLKFMVYLQKENIIDESGMPKERFSAEFPKEGPSILRIQQVVRGDSAAYFCASSPLRGRQNQETQYFGPGTRLLVL.

In its sample, this clonotype was seen a few times. This sequence joins TRBV12-3 or TRBV12-4 and TRBJ2-1; no firm D call. The CDR3 has 15 residues. The ends were cut back, 1 base at V and 0 bases at J, with 7 bases in the middle. The CDR3 sequence: CASSLVLASYNEQFF. The CDR3 bases are TGTGCCAGCAGTTTAGTATTAGCCTCCTACAATGAGCAGTTCTTC.

The chain links TRBV5-6 to TRBJ1-2, with D maybe TRBD1 (5 bases). Germline CDR1 reads SGHDT; CDR2 reads YYEEEE. The CDR3 spans 13 residues. V lost 4 bases and J 6 bases, leaving 13 bases between the germline ends. In DNA form, the CDR3 reads TGTGCCAGCAGCGCCCGGACACCCGATGGCTACACCTTC. Protein: CASSARTPDGYTF.

This clonotype was found many times. The chain joins TRBV12-3 or TRBV12-4 to TRBJ2-2, with D maybe TRBD1 (5 bases). CDR3 length equals 15 residues. The V gene lost 3 bases and the J gene lost 6 bases, with 14 bases spanning the gap. The chain's CDR3 is CASSLGRSLSGELFF. The DNA for the CDR3 is TGTGCCAGCAGTTTGGGGCGTAGTCTATCCGGGGAGCTGTTTTTT.

The rearrangement links TRBV12-3 or TRBV12-4 to TRBJ1-1; TRBD1 is a possible D gene (5 bases). Trimming removed 3 bases from V and 4 bases from J, with 12 bases in between. CDR3 size: 14 residues. The CDR3: CASSLFRGTTEAFF. The CDR3 nucleotides read TGTGCCAGCAGTTTGTTTAGGGGTACCACTGAAGCTTTCTTT.

The table lists this clonotype with a few counts. J is TRBJ1-1 and V is TRBV29-1; D unclear. CDR3 length: 12 residues. Germline V gives CDR1 SQVTM, CDR2 ANQGSEA. V shed 7 bases and J shed 0 bases, with 9 bases lying between them. CDR3 nucleotides: TGCAGCGGCGATGTCATGAACACTGAAGCTTTCTTT. Amino acids: CSGDVMNTEAFF.

This clonotype has at least ten counts. The rearrangement joins TRBV12-3 or TRBV12-4 to TRBJ2-1; TRBD2 agrees at 10 bases. This CDR3 spans 17 amino acids. Unmatched junction bases numbered 13, after V lost 4 bases and J lost 7 bases. This CDR3 reads CASSSTSGVPEANEQFF. Here the CDR3 DNA reads TGTGCCAGCAGTTCTACTAGCGGGGTTCCAGAGGCTAATGAGCAGTTCTTC.

The genes are TRBV30 and TRBJ2-2, with no clear D. CDR1 is GTSNPN, CDR2 SVGIG, per germline (reference sequence). The CDR3 extends over 11 amino acids. Trimming pared 3 bases from V and 5 bases from J, leaving 4 bases between. The CDR3 here is CAWRNTGELFF. As DNA, the CDR3 is TGTGCCTGGAGAAATACCGGGGAGCTGTTTTTT.

V gene TRBV11-1 combines with J gene TRBJ2-3, with TRBD2 matching over 15 bases. The germline V gene has CDR1 SGHAT and CDR2 FQDESV (reference sequence). The V and J ends lost 5 bases and 2 bases, in that order; junction bases with no gene match: 8. CDR3 length: 18 residues. CDR3 protein: CASSAGLAGGLTTDTQYF. The CDR3 DNA reads as TGTGCCAGCAGCGCCGGACTAGCGGGGGGGCTAACCACAGATACGCAGTATTTT.

This clonotype was found many times. The chain carries TRBV24-1 and TRBJ2-1, with D perhaps given as TRBD1 or TRBD2 (5 bases each). Trimming cost V 12 bases and J 0 bases, with 14 bases left between them. Looked up from germline, CDR1 is KGHDR and CDR2 is SFDVKD. The CDR3 sequence is 14 residues long. CDR3 nucleotides: TGTGCCGCGTCCGGGGCCTCCTCCTACAATGAGCAGTTCTTC. Its protein is CAASGASSYNEQFF.

This clonotype was detected only a few times. The J gene is TRBJ2-1, the V gene TRBV10-3; D is ambiguous. V lost 3 bases, J lost 0 bases, and 9 bases lay in between. Germline-derived CDR1 and CDR2 are ENHRY and SYGVKD. There are 15 residues in the CDR3. Here the CDR3 reads CAISEAASSYNEQFF. In DNA form, the CDR3 reads TGTGCCATCAGTGAAGCCGCTAGCTCCTACAATGAGCAGTTCTTC.

This clonotype was picked up a small number of times. V usage is TRBV14 and J usage is TRBJ2-1; TRBD2 agrees at 13 bases. V dropped 6 bases and J dropped 9; count of bases not matched to a gene: 8. This CDR3 region has 15 residues. Looked up from germline, CDR1 is SGHDN and CDR2 is FVKESK. The CDR3 nucleotides are TGTGCCAGCAGACCTACTAGCGGGAGGGCCCTTGAGCAGTTCTTC. This codes for CASRPTSGRALEQFF.

The rearrangement links TRBV27 to TRBJ1-1, with a weak D call TRBD1 (5 bases). This CDR3 has 14 residues. Germline V gene sequence: CDR1 MNHEY, CDR2 SMNVEV (reference sequence). V lost 0 bases to trimming and J lost 4 bases, with 9 bases between them. As DNA, the CDR3 is TGTGCCAGCAGTTTATCGGAGGGGATCACTGAAGCTTTCTTT. Translation gives CASSLSEGITEAFF.

At least ten counts were recorded for this clonotype. The chain joins TRBV28 to TRBJ2-7; 7 nucleotides match TRBD1. Losses at the gene ends were 6 bases for V and 3 bases for J; bases not matched to a gene: 5. Germline CDR1 is MDHEN and CDR2 is SYDVKM. The CDR3 runs to 13 residues. CDR3 sequence: CASSQGQLYEQYF. The CDR3 coding sequence is TGTGCCAGCAGCCAGGGACAGCTCTACGAGCAGTACTTC.

This clonotype was seen more than once but under ten times. The chain couples TRBV11-2 to TRBJ1-4, with D perhaps matching TRBD1 (5 bases). The V end lost 5 bases, the J end lost 7 bases, and 8 bases lay between the germline ends. From germline, CDR1 is SGHAT and CDR2 FQNNGV. This CDR3 has 12 residues. CDR3: CASSTGSEKLFF. The CDR3 region has the DNA TGTGCCAGCAGCACAGGAAGTGAAAAACTGTTTTTT.

This clonotype was observed at least ten times. The CDR3 nucleotides are TGTGCCAGCAGCTCCCGGGGGGGAATGAACACTGAAGCTTTCTTT. This encodes CASSSRGGMNTEAFF. The J gene is TRBJ1-1, the V gene TRBV7-2, with D perhaps TRBD1 (5 bases). Trimming stripped 4 bases from V and 0 bases from J, with 12 bases between. There are 15 residues in the CDR3. Germline loops: CDR1 SGHTA, CDR2 FQGNSA. The entire variable domain, with the rest obtained from reference TRBV7-2 and TRBJ1-1, is as follows: GAGVSQSPSNKVTEKGKDVELRCDPISGHTALYWYRQSLGQGLEFLIYFQGNSAPDKSGLPSDRFSAERTGGSVSTLTIQRTQQEDSAVYLCASSSRGGMNTEAFFGQGTRLTVV.

This clonotype was observed a handful of times. This chain links TRBV12-5 with TRBJ2-3; D not resolved. The CDR3 is made up of 12 amino acids. The V gene lost 2 bases and the J gene lost 7 bases, with 7 bases spanning the gap. Germline V gene sequence: CDR1 LGHNT, CDR2 FRNRAP. CDR3 bases: TGTGCTAGTGGTTTGAAATTTAATACGCAGTATTTT. It specifies CASGLKFNTQYF.

This clonotype showed up just a few times. A read error may produce the germline difference seen at one junction end. The chain links TRBV29-1 to TRBJ2-3; D ambiguous. The CDR3 contains 9 residues. Germline V gene data show CDR1 as SQVTM and CDR2 as ANQGSEA. CDR3 DNA: TGCAGCGTTGAAGAGGAGAGTTCGTTT. This sequence encodes CSVEEESSF.

Ten or more counts support this clonotype. V is TRBV20-1 and J is TRBJ2-7; 10 bases are a match to TRBD2. Per the germline V gene, CDR1 is DFQATT and CDR2 is SNEGSKA (reference sequence). The V gene end was trimmed by 5 bases and the J gene end by 3 bases; junction bases not matched to a gene: 7. The length of the CDR3 is 14 residues. CDR3: CSARGASGSYEQYF. The CDR3 DNA reads TGCAGTGCTCGAGGGGCTAGCGGGAGCTACGAGCAGTACTTC.

The chain couples TRBV10-2 to TRBJ2-5; 11 bases are shared with TRBD2. CDR1 WSHSY and CDR2 SAAADI come from the germline V gene. This CDR3 has 16 amino acids. V lost 6 bases to trimming and J lost 0 bases; unmatched junction nucleotides: 6. CDR3 coding DNA: TGCGCCAGCAGCACCCGACTAGCGGGGAACCAAGAGACCCAGTACTTC. Translation: CASSTRLAGNQETQYF.

This clonotype came up many times. The V call is TRBV28, the J call TRBJ2-1; TRBD1 is a possible D gene (6 bases). Between the trimmed V and J ends, which lost 6 bases and 5 bases, there was a span of 17 bases. Germline loops: CDR1 MDHEN, CDR2 SYDVKM. The CDR3 totals 15 residues. In DNA, the CDR3 is TGTGCCAGCAGGGGACAAGAGGGGTATCACAATGAGCAGTTCTTC. Protein product: CASRGQEGYHNEQFF.

This clonotype was counted only a few times. This sequence joins TRBV12-3 or TRBV12-4 and TRBJ1-1; D gene ambiguous. The CDR3 runs 13 residues. V was cut by 7 bases and J by 6 bases, with 15 bases left in between. For the CDR3, the DNA is TGTGCCAGCAAACATCCCTCCGGCCCTGAAGCTTTCTTT. It specifies CASKHPSGPEAFF.